The 8 T cell receptor beta chains presented below share a single source sample, sequenced in a study of Tregs in tolerant kidney transplant recipients (dated by TCRdb to between 2018 and 2020). Receptors were amplified or captured by the immunoSEQ multiplex PCR assay. The clones in this table, taken by TCRdb from immuneACCESS, are in-frame only. Not every clone is retained; where verified, under half of the shortfall comes from an unresolved V gene, and the cause of the rest is unknown. A total of about 240,000 clones appear in this sample, about 80% of them only once. Roughly 0.67% of the sample rests with the top ten. Source material: CD4+ T cells from blood. These receptors were obtained from a human donor in good health.

J is TRBJ1-1 and V is TRBV5-4; D is ambiguous. V was clipped by 0 bases and J by 6 bases, with 12 bases between them. This CDR3 has 14 residues. Germline V gives CDR1 SGHNT, CDR2 YYREEE (reference sequence). CDR3 loop: CASSLVGGEAEAFF. CDR3 in DNA: TGTGCCAGCAGCTTGGTCGGAGGAGAAGCTGAAGCTTTCTTT.

The CDR3 DNA follows: TGTGCCAGCAGCCCCCGAACCGGAGTAGGATTACCCCTCCACTTT. Translating gives CASSPRTGVGLPLHF. The chain uses TRBV6-5 and TRBJ1-6; D unclear. V was cut by 6 bases and J by 12 bases, with 21 bases left in between. The CDR3 runs to 15 residues. The germline CDR1 and CDR2 sequences are MNHEY and SVGAGI.

The J gene is TRBJ1-5, the V gene TRBV2; D remains unclear. V lost 1 base to trimming and J lost 11 bases, with 12 bases between them. This CDR3 region has 13 residues. Germline loops: CDR1 SNHLY, CDR2 FYNNEI. The CDR3 DNA follows: TGTGCCAGCAGTGAAGGGGAGGACCCGTCCCAGCATTTT. As protein: CASSEGEDPSQHF.

This clone was observed a handful of times. The rearrangement joins TRBV6-5 to TRBJ2-2, with TRBD1 as a possible D gene (5 bases). The length of the CDR3 is 12 residues. V shed 6 bases and J shed 6 bases, with 8 bases lying between them. Germline values: CDR1 MNHEY, CDR2 SVGAGI. The CDR3 region is CASSLGAGELFF. DNA for the CDR3: TGTGCCAGCAGCCTAGGGGCCGGGGAGCTGTTTTTT.

J is TRBJ1-5 and V is TRBV2, with 10 bases lining up with TRBD1. Germline CDR1 is SNHLY and CDR2 is FYNNEI. With 6 bases clipped from V and 7 bases from J, the junction kept 6 bases outside the gene matches. The CDR3 sequence is 14 residues long. CDR3 sequence: CASRKGQGSQPQHF. For the CDR3, the DNA is TGTGCCAGCAGGAAGGGACAGGGGAGCCAGCCCCAGCATTTT.

Comments on this clone: Other DNA sequences in the sample encode the same CDR3. The chain employs TRBV6-5 and TRBJ1-2; D is perhaps TRBD1 (5 bases). This CDR3 spans 13 amino acids. The germline V gene encodes CDR1 MNHEY and CDR2 SVGAGI. V was pared by 0 bases and J by 8 bases, with 10 bases between. The CDR3: CASSYSGGGGYTF. CDR3 DNA: TGTGCCAGCAGTTACTCGGGGGGAGGGGGCTACACCTTC.

This rearrangement joins TRBV11-2 to TRBJ2-7; perhaps TRBD2 as D (5 bases). This CDR3 is 13 amino acids long. The V gene's germline CDR1 is SGHAT and CDR2 FQNNGV. Trimming took off 2 bases at V and 6 bases at J, with 11 bases between the two ends. The CDR3: CASSLRGLGEQYF. CDR3 DNA sequence: TGTGCCAGCAGCTTACGAGGGTTGGGCGAGCAGTACTTC.

The gene calls are TRBV4-1 and TRBJ1-3; D remains ambiguous. V gave up 0 bases and J gave up 0 bases, with 12 bases separating them. The CDR3 contains 17 residues. CDR1 is MGHRA and CDR2 is YSYEKL in the germline V gene. The CDR3: CASSQDWVTYSGNTIYF. The CDR3 DNA reads as TGCGCCAGCAGCCAAGATTGGGTGACTTACTCTGGAAACACCATATATTTT.